Shown below are 21 T cell receptor beta chains from a single sample sequenced in a study of PD-L1 blockade in urothelial cancer. Produced via immunoSEQ multiplex PCR; TCRdb's table is partial and in-frame only. There are more than 70,000 clones in the sample; 85% to 90% occur only once, and less than 3.5% lies in the top ten. Here the sequenced sample was PBMCs, taken around atezolizumab (anti-PD-L1) treatment. All receptors derive from a man aged 60-69 years with urothelial cancer.

The chain joins TRBV5-4 to TRBJ1-1; D may be TRBD1 (5 bases). Trimming cost V 0 bases and J 8 bases, with 17 bases left between them. The CDR3 consists of 15 residues. Germline assignment: CDR1 SGHNT and CDR2 YYREEE (reference sequence). In DNA form, the CDR3 reads TGTGCCAGCAGCTTGGCAATGAAAACAGGTCCGGAAGCTTTCTTT. Translation: CASSLAMKTGPEAFF.

The rearrangement links TRBV28 to TRBJ1-3; D uncertain. The CDR3 is made up of 15 amino acids. Germline lookup yields CDR1 MDHEN and CDR2 SYDVKM. V lost 2 bases and J lost 3, with 11 bases in between. The CDR3 nucleotides are TGTGCCAGCAGTTTACTAGATCGGGGTGGAAACACCATATATTTT. Its translation: CASSLLDRGGNTIYF.

V is TRBV5-1 and J is TRBJ2-2; TRBD1 aligns across 7 bases. The V gene's germline CDR1 is SGHRS and CDR2 YFSETQ. V was pared by 4 bases and J by 0 bases, with 9 bases of the junction left unmatched. There are 17 residues in the CDR3. The CDR3 loop is CASSTSGTVTNTGELFF. CDR3 DNA sequence: TGCGCCAGCAGCACCTCCGGGACAGTTACGAACACCGGGGAGCTGTTTTTT.

The genes are TRBV28 and TRBJ2-3, with TRBD2 identical over 13 bases. The length of the CDR3 is 15 residues. Losses at the gene ends were 5 bases for V and 3 bases for J; bases not matched to a gene: 2. Germline CDR1 reads MDHEN; CDR2 reads SYDVKM. The CDR3 coding sequence is TGTGCCAGCAGTCGGACTAGCGGGAGAACAGATACGCAGTATTTT. Its translation: CASSRTSGRTDTQYF.

The chain recombines TRBV19 with TRBJ1-5, with 11 bases fitting TRBD1. V gave up 5 bases and J gave up 6 bases; unmatched junction bases: 6. Germline V gene lookup returns CDR1 LNHDA and CDR2 SQIVND (reference sequence). The CDR3 is made up of 15 amino acids. The CDR3 loop is CASSRTGTGGQPQHF. The CDR3 region has the DNA TGTGCCAGTAGTCGGACCGGGACAGGGGGTCAGCCCCAGCATTTT.

V is TRBV18 and J is TRBJ1-1, with 9 bases that match TRBD1. The CDR3 has 13 residues. Unmatched junction bases numbered 4, after V lost 3 bases and J lost 8 bases. Germline CDR1 reads KGHSH; CDR2 reads LQKENI. This CDR3 reads CASSPGTGPEAFF. In DNA, the CDR3 is TGTGCCAGCTCACCCGGGACAGGGCCCGAAGCTTTCTTT.

The chain joins TRBV6-1 to TRBJ1-5; 11 bases line up with TRBD1. Germline assignment: CDR1 MNHNS and CDR2 SASEGT. Trimming removed 4 bases from V and 0 bases from J; junction bases left unmatched: 8. This CDR3 has 18 residues. The CDR3 sequence: CASSAGQGAVYSNQPQHF. CDR3 nucleotide sequence: TGTGCCAGCAGTGCTGGACAGGGGGCTGTGTATAGCAATCAGCCCCAGCATTTT.

The chain uses TRBV10-1 and TRBJ2-1; TRBD2 might be the D (5 bases). Germline assignment: CDR1 WNHNN and CDR2 SYGVQD (reference sequence). The CDR3 runs to 16 residues. The ends were cut back, 2 bases at V and 2 bases at J, with 13 bases in the middle. The DNA of the CDR3 is TGCGCCAGCAGTGAGCCCGGGCGGGCGACCTACAATGAGCAGTTCTTC. This sequence encodes CASSEPGRATYNEQFF.

The J gene is TRBJ2-3, the V gene TRBV28, with a possible D match to TRBD1 (5 bases). CDR3 length: 12 amino acids. V was pared by 3 bases and J by 4 bases, with 5 bases between. Germline-derived CDR1 and CDR2 are MDHEN and SYDVKM. For the CDR3, the DNA is TGTGCCAGCAGTTTGACAGCAGATACGCAGTATTTT. Its translation: CASSLTADTQYF.

The chain joins TRBV9 to TRBJ1-4, with 9 positions matching TRBD1. There are 15 residues in the CDR3. With V trimmed by 5 bases and J by 5 bases, 7 bases remained unmatched. CDR1 and CDR2 (germline): SGDLS, YYNGEE. CDR3 sequence (DNA): TGTGCCAGCAGGGGACAGGGTTCGGGGAATGAAAAACTGTTTTTT. Amino acid sequence: CASRGQGSGNEKLFF.

This clone was seen more than once but under ten times. V usage is TRBV10-3 and J usage is TRBJ2-3; 7 nucleotides agree with TRBD2. V shed 6 bases, J shed 0 bases, and the junction held 6 bases outside the gene matches. This CDR3 spans 15 amino acids. Germline V CDR1 and CDR2: ENHRY, SYGVKD. Here the CDR3 DNA reads TGTGCCATCAGCCCGGGAGGACTGAGCACAGATACGCAGTATTTT. Amino acids: CAISPGGLSTDTQYF.

This chain links TRBV6-5 with TRBJ2-5, with D maybe TRBD2 (5 bases). V was pared by 9 bases and J by 5 bases, with 19 bases between. In germline, CDR1 is MNHEY, CDR2 SVGAGI. CDR3 length: 14 amino acids. This chain's CDR3 is CASLAGLQGETQYF. In DNA form, the CDR3 reads TGTGCCAGTCTAGCTGGTCTCCAAGGGGAGACCCAGTACTTC.

This clone turned up a few times. This chain joins TRBV11-2 and TRBJ2-7; D gene ambiguous. V lost 0 bases, J lost 4 bases, and 7 bases lay in between. CDR3 length equals 13 residues. Germline V CDR1 and CDR2: SGHAT, FQNNGV. The CDR3 bases are TGTGCCAGCAGCTTAGATCCTGTTTACGAGCAGTACTTC. This sequence encodes CASSLDPVYEQYF.

The J gene is TRBJ2-2, the V gene TRBV29-1; tentative D call: TRBD2 (6 bases). Germline V gene data show CDR1 as SQVTM and CDR2 as ANQGSEA. V was pared by 4 bases and J by 1 base, with 13 bases between. This CDR3 contains 15 residues. As DNA, the CDR3 is TGCAGCGTTGTAGGAGGGGCCTTGAACACCGGGGAGCTGTTTTTT. Its translation is CSVVGGALNTGELFF.

V and J are TRBV5-1 and TRBJ2-4, with a possible D match to TRBD1 (5 bases). The V and J ends lost 4 bases and 8 bases respectively, with 13 bases between them. There are 13 residues in the CDR3. Germline assignment: CDR1 SGHRS and CDR2 YFSETQ. The CDR3 DNA sequence: TGCGCCAGCAGCCGACAGTCTGGGGACATTCAGTACTTC. It yields the protein CASSRQSGDIQYF. The full variable domain, completed using reference TRBV5-1 and TRBJ2-4, is KAGVTQTPRYLIKTRGQQVTLSCSPISGHRSVSWYQQTPGQGLQFLFEYFSETQRNKGNFPGRFSGRQFSNSRSEMNVSTLELGDSALYLCASSRQSGDIQYFGAGTRLSVL.

The rearrangement joins TRBV30 to TRBJ1-3; no clear D gene. Looked up from germline, CDR1 is GTSNPN and CDR2 is SVGIG (reference sequence). Trimming left V 5 bases short and J 4 bases short, with 18 bases between. The CDR3 has 15 amino acids. The CDR3 region has the DNA TGTGCCTGGGTGCACGGCGGGGTGGGAGGAAACACCATATATTTT. It translates to CAWVHGGVGGNTIYF.

The V gene is TRBV5-8, the J gene TRBJ1-6, with D perhaps matching TRBD1 (5 bases). The length of the CDR3 is 16 residues. CDR1 is SGHTS and CDR2 is YDEGEE in the germline V gene. Trimming removed 3 bases from V and 0 bases from J, with 10 bases in between. The DNA of the CDR3 is TGTGCCAGCAGCTCGGGGGGGAGCTCCTATAATTCACCCCTCCACTTT. Encoded protein: CASSSGGSSYNSPLHF.

This chain joins TRBV7-2 and TRBJ2-2; 8 nucleotides agree with TRBD1. The CDR3 loop spans 16 amino acids. The germline V gene encodes CDR1 SGHTA and CDR2 FQGNSA. The V segment lost 4 bases and the J segment 4 bases; nucleotides outside the gene matches: 8. DNA of the CDR3: TGTGCCAGCAGCTCCAGGGGGCAGTTGGGCACCGGGGAGCTGTTTTTT. The encoded protein is CASSSRGQLGTGELFF.

The chain links TRBV10-3 to TRBJ1-2; TRBD1 agrees at 8 bases. The J segment lost 4 bases and the V segment lost 2 bases, leaving 3 bases of the junction unmatched. CDR1 and CDR2 (germline): ENHRY, SYGVKD. The CDR3 extends over 14 amino acids. The CDR3 DNA sequence: TGTGCCATCAGTGAGGGGGACAGGACCTATGGCTACACCTTC. It yields the protein CAISEGDRTYGYTF.

The V gene is TRBV19, the J gene TRBJ1-2; 12 nucleotides align to TRBD1. The CDR3 sequence is 17 residues long. CDR1 LNHDA and CDR2 SQIVND come from the germline V gene (reference sequence). Trimming took 2 bases from V and 4 from J; bases not matched to a gene: 8. CDR3 sequence: CASSILGQGARGYGYTF. The DNA of the CDR3 is TGTGCCAGTAGTATACTGGGACAGGGGGCGCGAGGCTATGGCTACACCTTC.

This clone was found once. J is TRBJ1-4 and V is TRBV29-1; perhaps TRBD1 as D (6 bases). From germline, CDR1 is SQVTM and CDR2 ANQGSEA. The CDR3 length is 14 residues. Between the trimmed V and J ends, which lost 7 bases and 0 bases, there was a span of 12 bases. The CDR3 DNA is TGCAGCGCTGGAGGGGGGGCAACTAATGAAAAACTGTTTTTT. Its translation is CSAGGGATNEKLFF.